The TCR beta chain described here comes from a study of blood T cell repertoires in COVID-19. Overall study: T cells, B-cell-depleted T cells, or PBMCs provided the cDNA or gDNA that served as material.

Original data processing: Reference gene primer amplification yielded estimated nucleated cell counts. Clones were read by immunoSEQ multiplex PCR, and TCRdb kept only the in-frame ones, dropping some. V, J and clone size are taken as reported in that table, and D and trimming were inferred from the DNA itself. This repertoire shows hundreds of thousands of clones, 84% found once; its top ten account for 6.8%. The study recruited people aged about 18 to 95 years across about 25 US areas. This receptor was identified in a woman in her thirties or forties who had recovered from COVID-19. Sequenced sample: PBMCs or T cells enriched from blood (not recorded which).

CDR3 loop: CASSYSSDEQFF. The CDR3 DNA sequence: TGTGCCAGCAGTTACTCCAGCGATGAGCAGTTCTTC. V usage is TRBV6-6 and J usage is TRBJ2-1; D call uncertain. V was shortened by 0 bases and J by 8 bases, with 5 bases between the two germline ends. The CDR3 sequence is 12 residues long. CDR1 is MNHNY and CDR2 is SVGAGI in the germline V gene (reference sequence).